This T cell receptor (beta chain) derives from a study of blood T cell repertoires in COVID-19. The repertoire was sequenced with immunoSEQ multiplex PCR; TCRdb's copy has only in-frame clones and lacks some. The sample lists a few hundred thousand clones; more than 70% were seen once. Germline assignment: CDR1 SGDLS and CDR2 YYNGEE. The CDR3 contains 15 residues. V lost 4 bases and J lost 0, with 11 bases in between. Sequenced sample: peripheral blood. The origin of this receptor is a woman aged 50 to 65 with acute or convalescent COVID-19. The chain combines TRBV9 with TRBJ1-3; D is ambiguous. CDR3 DNA sequence: TGTGCCAGCAGCCCCCGTCAGGCCTCTGGAAACACCATATATTTT. Translating it yields CASSPRQASGNTIYF.